The source of this T cell receptor (beta chain) is a study of lymphopenia after photon versus proton radiotherapy. Trimming shortened V by 2 bases and J by 1 base, and 8 bases separated the two germline ends. The V gene's germline CDR1 is SGHAT and CDR2 FQNNGV. The CDR3 covers 14 residues. Method: immunoSEQ multiplex PCR; TCRdb's copy keeps in-frame clones and lacks some. This table holds approximately 13,000 clones, approximately 83% found once. This receptor was obtained from a man in his fifties or sixties with gastric cancer. V is TRBV11-2 and J is TRBJ1-1; D may be TRBD1 (5 bases). The input for sequencing was peripheral blood, taken from a patient treated with photon-based radiotherapy. DNA for the CDR3: TGTGCCAGCAGCTTACGGGGGGGGAACACTGAAGCTTTCTTT. Amino acids: CASSLRGGNTEAFF.